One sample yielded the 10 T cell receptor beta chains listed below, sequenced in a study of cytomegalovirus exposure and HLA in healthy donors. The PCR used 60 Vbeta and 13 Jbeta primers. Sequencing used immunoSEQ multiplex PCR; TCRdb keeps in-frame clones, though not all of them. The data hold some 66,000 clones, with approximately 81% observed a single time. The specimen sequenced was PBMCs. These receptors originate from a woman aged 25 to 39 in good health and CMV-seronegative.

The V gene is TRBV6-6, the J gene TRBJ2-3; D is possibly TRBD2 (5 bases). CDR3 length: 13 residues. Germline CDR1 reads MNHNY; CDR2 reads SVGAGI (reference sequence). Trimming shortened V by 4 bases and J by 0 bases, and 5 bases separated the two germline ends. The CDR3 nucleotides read TGTGCCAGCAGTTGGACTAGCACAGATACGCAGTATTTT. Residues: CASSWTSTDTQYF.

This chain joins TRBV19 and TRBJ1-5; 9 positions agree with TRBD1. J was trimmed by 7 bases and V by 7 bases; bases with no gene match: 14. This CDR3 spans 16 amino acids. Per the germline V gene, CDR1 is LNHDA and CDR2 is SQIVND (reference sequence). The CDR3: CASTPWGQGLGQPQHF. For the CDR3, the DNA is TGTGCCAGTACCCCCTGGGGACAGGGCCTGGGGCAGCCCCAGCATTTT. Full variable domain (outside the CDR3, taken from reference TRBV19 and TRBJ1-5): DGGITQSPKYLFRKEGQNVTLSCEQNLNHDAMYWYRQDPGQGLRLIYYSQIVNDFQKGDIAEGYSVSREKKESFPLTVTSAQKNPTAFYLCASTPWGQGLGQPQHFGDGTRLSIL.

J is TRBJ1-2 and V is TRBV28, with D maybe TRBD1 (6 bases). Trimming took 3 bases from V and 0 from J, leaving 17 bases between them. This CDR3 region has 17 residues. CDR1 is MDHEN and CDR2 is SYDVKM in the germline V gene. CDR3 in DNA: TGTGCCAGCAGTTTGCGTGGGACATCATTAGCTAACTATGGCTACACCTTC. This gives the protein CASSLRGTSLANYGYTF.

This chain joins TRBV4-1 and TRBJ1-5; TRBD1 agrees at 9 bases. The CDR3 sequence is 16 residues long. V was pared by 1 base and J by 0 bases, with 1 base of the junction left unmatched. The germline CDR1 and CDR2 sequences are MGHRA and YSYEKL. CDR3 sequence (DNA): TGCGCCAGCAGCCAAGGGGACAGGGATAGCAATCAGCCCCAGCATTTT. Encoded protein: CASSQGDRDSNQPQHF.

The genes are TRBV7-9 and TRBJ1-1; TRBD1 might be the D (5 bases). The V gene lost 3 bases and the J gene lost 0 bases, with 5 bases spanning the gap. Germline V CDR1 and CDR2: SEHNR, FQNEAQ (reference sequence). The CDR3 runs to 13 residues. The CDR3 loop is CASSLTVNTEAFF. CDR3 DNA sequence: TGTGCCAGCAGCTTGACAGTGAACACTGAAGCTTTCTTT.

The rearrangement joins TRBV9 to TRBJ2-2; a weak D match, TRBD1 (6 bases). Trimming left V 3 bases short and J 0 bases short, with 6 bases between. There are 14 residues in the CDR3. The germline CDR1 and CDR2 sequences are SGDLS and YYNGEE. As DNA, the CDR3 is TGTGCCAGCAGCGACAGGGCGAACACCGGGGAGCTGTTTTTT. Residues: CASSDRANTGELFF.

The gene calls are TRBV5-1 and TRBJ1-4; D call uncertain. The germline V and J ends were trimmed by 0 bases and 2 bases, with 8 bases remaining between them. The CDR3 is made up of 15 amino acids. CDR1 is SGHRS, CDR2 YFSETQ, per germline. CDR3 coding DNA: TGCGCCAGCAGCTTGGGGAGTGCTACTAATGAAAAACTGTTTTTT. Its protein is CASSLGSATNEKLFF.

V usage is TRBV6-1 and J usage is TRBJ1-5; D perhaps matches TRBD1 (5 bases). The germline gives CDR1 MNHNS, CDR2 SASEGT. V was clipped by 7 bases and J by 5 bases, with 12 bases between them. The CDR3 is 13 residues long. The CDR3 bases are TGTGCCAGCACCGACGGGGGACATCAGCCCCAGCATTTT. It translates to CASTDGGHQPQHF.

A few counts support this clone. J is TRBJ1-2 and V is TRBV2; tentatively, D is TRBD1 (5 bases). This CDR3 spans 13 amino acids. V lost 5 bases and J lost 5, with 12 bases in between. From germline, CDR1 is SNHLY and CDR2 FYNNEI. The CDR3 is CASSQGLPYGYTF. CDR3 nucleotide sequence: TGTGCCAGCAGTCAGGGTCTCCCTTATGGCTACACCTTC. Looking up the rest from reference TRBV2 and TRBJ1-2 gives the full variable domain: EPEVTQTPSHQVTQMGQEVILRCVPISNHLYFYWYRQILGQKVEFLVSFYNNEISEKSEIFDDQFSVERPDGSNFTLKIRSTKLEDSAMYFCASSQGLPYGYTFGSGTRLTVV.

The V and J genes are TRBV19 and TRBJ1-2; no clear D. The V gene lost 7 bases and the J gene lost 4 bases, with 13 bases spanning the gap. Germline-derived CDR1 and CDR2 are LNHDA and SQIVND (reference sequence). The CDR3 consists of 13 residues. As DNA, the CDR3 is TGTGCCAGTAATACAGATCTCGGCTATGGCTACACCTTC. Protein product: CASNTDLGYGYTF. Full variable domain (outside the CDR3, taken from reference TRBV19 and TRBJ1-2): DGGITQSPKYLFRKEGQNVTLSCEQNLNHDAMYWYRQDPGQGLRLIYYSQIVNDFQKGDIAEGYSVSREKKESFPLTVTSAQKNPTAFYLCASNTDLGYGYTFGSGTRLTVV.